The 22 T cell receptor beta chains presented below share a single source sample, sequenced in a study of cytomegalovirus exposure and HLA in healthy donors. PCR primers comprised 60 Vbeta and 13 Jbeta primers. The assay was immunoSEQ multiplex PCR, and TCRdb's table has in-frame clones only and misses some. This table holds over 95,000 clones, more than 65% found once. The specimen sequenced was PBMCs. These receptor sequences come from a man in his forties in good health and CMV-seropositive.

The chain has TRBV4-2 and TRBJ2-1; 16 bases match TRBD2. This CDR3 comprises 16 residues. With V trimmed by 4 bases and J by 12 bases, 9 bases remained unmatched. The germline CDR1 and CDR2 sequences are LGHNA and YNFKEQ. CDR3 in amino acids: CASSRSGTSGGAGQFF. The CDR3 DNA follows: TGTGCCAGCAGCCGATCCGGGACTAGCGGGGGGGCAGGGCAGTTCTTC.

The genes are TRBV6-5 and TRBJ1-4; 7 bases agree with TRBD1. Germline V gene sequence: CDR1 MNHEY, CDR2 SVGAGI. The junction had 8 bases not matched to a gene; V was cut back by 2 bases and J by 8 bases. The CDR3 is 15 residues long. DNA of the CDR3: TGTGCCAGCAGTTACCAACAGGGGAGAAGGGAAAAACTGTTTTTT. Translating gives CASSYQQGRREKLFF.

V is TRBV7-6 and J is TRBJ1-2; a weak D match, TRBD1 (6 bases). V was clipped by 5 bases and J by 6 bases, with 13 bases between them. Germline V gene data show CDR1 as SGHVS and CDR2 as FNYEAQ. The CDR3 spans 13 residues. DNA for the CDR3: TGTGCCAGCAGCCCCCAGGCAGGGGATGGCTACACCTTC. It is translated as CASSPQAGDGYTF.

This CDR3 reads CASISSWTEGNTIYF. CDR3 in DNA: TGTGCCAGCATTTCGTCTTGGACGGAGGGGAACACCATATATTTT. J is TRBJ1-3 and V is TRBV28; TRBD1 might be the D (5 bases). Trimming removed 7 bases from V and 7 bases from J, with 20 bases in between. This CDR3 contains 15 residues. CDR1 and CDR2 from the germline V gene are MDHEN and SYDVKM.

The rearrangement links TRBV19 to TRBJ1-5; D may be TRBD1 (5 bases). Trimming took off 9 bases at V and 0 bases at J, with 12 bases between the two ends. The CDR3 length is 14 residues. Germline CDR1 is LNHDA and CDR2 is SQIVND (reference sequence). CDR3 bases: TGTGCCAGCGCGGGACGGAATAGCAATCAGCCCCAGCATTTT. Translating it yields CASAGRNSNQPQHF.

The chain uses TRBV5-1 and TRBJ2-1; TRBD2 matches at 10 bases. CDR3 size: 17 residues. CDR1 SGHRS and CDR2 YFSETQ come from the germline V gene. V dropped 0 bases and J dropped 0; count of bases not matched to a gene: 3. This CDR3 reads CASSLEGLANSYNEQFF. The CDR3 DNA reads as TGCGCCAGCAGCTTGGAGGGACTAGCGAACTCCTACAATGAGCAGTTCTTC.

The rearrangement joins TRBV27 to TRBJ2-7, with 10 bases lining up with TRBD1. CDR3 length equals 16 residues. Trimming cost V 3 bases and J 1 base; bases outside gene matches: 6. Germline CDR1 MNHEY, CDR2 SMNVEV (reference sequence). CDR3 sequence reads: CASSFGGGQGSYEQYF. The CDR3 DNA reads as TGTGCCAGCAGTTTCGGGGGGGGACAGGGGTCCTACGAGCAGTACTTC.

CDR3 loop: CASSEPLAGGPGEQFF. The CDR3 DNA is TGTGCCAGCAGTGAACCGCTAGCGGGGGGGCCGGGTGAGCAGTTCTTC. This chain uses TRBV25-1 with TRBJ2-1; 12 bases agree with TRBD2. V lost 2 bases, J lost 9 bases, and 8 bases stayed unmatched. Germline values: CDR1 MGHDK, CDR2 SYGVNS. CDR3 length: 16 residues.

The chain employs TRBV6-6 and TRBJ1-1, with 7 nucleotides matching TRBD1. The length of the CDR3 is 15 residues. With 4 bases clipped from V and 1 base from J, the junction kept 6 bases outside the gene matches. Germline values: CDR1 MNHNY, CDR2 SVGAGI (reference sequence). The CDR3 spells CASSSDRAWNTEAFF. DNA of the CDR3: TGTGCCAGCAGTTCCGACAGGGCCTGGAACACTGAAGCTTTCTTT.

The gene calls are TRBV5-6 and TRBJ1-2; TRBD1 agrees at 10 bases. Germline loops: CDR1 SGHDT, CDR2 YYEEEE. V shed 0 bases, J shed 4 bases, and the junction held 6 bases outside the gene matches. The CDR3 spans 16 residues. Here the CDR3 reads CASSLARQGAIYGYTF. The CDR3 nucleotides read TGTGCCAGCAGCTTGGCCCGACAGGGGGCGATCTATGGCTACACCTTC.

Worth noting for this clone: A read error may produce the germline difference seen at one junction end. The V gene is TRBV14, the J gene TRBJ2-7, with TRBD2 matching over 15 bases. The CDR3 is made up of 17 amino acids. Germline V CDR1 and CDR2: SGHDN, FVKESK. The CDR3 protein is CVSSPGTSGGHSYEQYF. In nucleotides, the CDR3 is TGTGTCAGCAGCCCTGGGACTAGCGGGGGGCACTCCTACGAGCAGTACTTC.

This chain connects TRBV4-3 to TRBJ2-7; possibly TRBD1 for D (6 bases). This CDR3 is 15 amino acids long. V lost 4 bases and J 2 bases, leaving 15 bases between the germline ends. In germline, CDR1 is LGHNA, CDR2 YSLEER. As DNA, the CDR3 is TGCGCCAGCAGCCTCCTAGTAGGGGGAGCCTACGAGCAGTACTTC. Translation gives CASSLLVGGAYEQYF.

This clone has just one count. J is TRBJ1-1 and V is TRBV18; D perhaps matches TRBD1 (5 bases). This CDR3 is built from 15 residues. V was cut by 3 bases and J by 3 bases, with 14 bases left in between. CDR1 KGHSH and CDR2 LQKENI come from the germline V gene. The CDR3 protein is CASSPIGRVDTEAFF. The CDR3 DNA follows: TGTGCCAGCTCACCCATTGGCAGGGTAGACACTGAAGCTTTCTTT.

This clone was seen a handful of times. The V and J genes are TRBV9 and TRBJ2-1; 14 bases map to TRBD2. Looked up from germline, CDR1 is SGDLS and CDR2 is YYNGEE. V lost 3 bases, J lost 1 base, and 6 bases stayed unmatched. This CDR3 spans 18 amino acids. CDR3 DNA: TGTGCCAGCAGCGCAGGACTAGCGGGGGGTATGTCCTACAATGAGCAGTTCTTC. As protein: CASSAGLAGGMSYNEQFF. The full variable domain, rest sourced from reference TRBV9 and TRBJ2-1, is DSGVTQTPKHLITATGQRVTLRCSPRSGDLSVYWYQQSLDQGLQFLIQYYNGEERAKGNILERFSAQQFPDLHSELNLSSLELGDSALYFCASSAGLAGGMSYNEQFFGPGTRLTVL.

The V gene is TRBV7-3, the J gene TRBJ2-2, with TRBD1 matching over 9 bases. The germline CDR1 and CDR2 sequences are SGHTA and FQGTGA. V lost 5 bases to trimming and J lost 3 bases; unmatched junction nucleotides: 7. The CDR3 runs 16 residues. CDR3 DNA sequence: TGTGCCAGCAGCCTACAGGGGGCGCGCGACACCGGGGAGCTGTTTTTT. Encoded protein: CASSLQGARDTGELFF.

The chain recombines TRBV6-5 with TRBJ1-1, with 7 bases aligning to TRBD1. Germline V gene lookup returns CDR1 MNHEY and CDR2 SVGAGI. Trimming removed 6 bases from V and 7 bases from J; junction bases left unmatched: 8. The CDR3 totals 13 residues. The CDR3, as DNA: TGTGCCAGCAGGAAATACAGGGGCAATGAAGCTTTCTTT. Protein product: CASRKYRGNEAFF.

The V gene is TRBV4-1, the J gene TRBJ1-2; D is possibly TRBD1 (6 bases). Germline assignment: CDR1 MGHRA and CDR2 YSYEKL. Trimming stripped 1 base from V and 4 bases from J, with 13 bases between. There are 15 residues in the CDR3. The CDR3 protein is CASSQVSGALYGYTF. The CDR3, as DNA: TGCGCCAGCAGCCAAGTTTCAGGGGCTCTCTATGGCTACACCTTC.

There are a few counts of this clone. The chain uses TRBV5-1 and TRBJ1-6, with 7 bases fitting TRBD1. The J segment lost 10 bases and the V segment lost 1 base, leaving 5 bases of the junction unmatched. This CDR3 has 14 residues. Germline CDR1 is SGHRS and CDR2 is YFSETQ. Written as DNA, the CDR3 is TGCGCCAGCAGCTTGTCAGGGGGAAGGTCACCCCTCCACTTT. Translated: CASSLSGGRSPLHF.

The chain joins TRBV6-5 to TRBJ2-7; D is possibly TRBD1 (5 bases). V was clipped by 7 bases and J by 4 bases, with 8 bases between them. The CDR3 contains 11 residues. Germline CDR1 is MNHEY and CDR2 is SVGAGI. The CDR3 DNA sequence: TGTGCCAGCAATCAGGGTTACGAGCAGTACTTC. Its translation is CASNQGYEQYF.

The chain combines TRBV19 with TRBJ2-5, with D perhaps TRBD2 (5 bases). Between the trimmed V and J ends, which lost 6 bases and 5 bases, there was a span of 13 bases. The germline V gene encodes CDR1 LNHDA and CDR2 SQIVND (reference sequence). This CDR3 has 13 residues. The CDR3 DNA sequence: TGTGCCAGTAGGACTACCTTGGGGGAGACCCAGTACTTC. Translation gives CASRTTLGETQYF.

This clone was counted a few times. The chain combines TRBV11-3 with TRBJ2-3, with D maybe TRBD1 (5 bases). This CDR3 has 14 amino acids. Trimming cost V 0 bases and J 4 bases, with 8 bases left between them. Germline V lookup: CDR1 SGHNT, CDR2 YENEEA. The CDR3 region is CASSLDPGSDTQYF. The DNA of the CDR3 is TGTGCCAGCAGCTTAGATCCAGGGTCAGATACGCAGTATTTT.

The genes are TRBV13 and TRBJ2-5, with D possibly matching TRBD1 (5 bases). The germline V gene encodes CDR1 PRHDT and CDR2 FYEKMQ (reference sequence). This CDR3 contains 16 residues. Deletions cut 5 bases from V and 0 bases from J, with 16 bases between. CDR3 coding DNA: TGTGCCAGCAGCATACTTCGCGACAGCAACCAAGAGACCCAGTACTTC. This gives the protein CASSILRDSNQETQYF.